This T cell receptor (beta chain) is drawn from a study of blood T cell repertoires in COVID-19. About the study: Some COVID-19 samples were acute and others convalescent; all came from the United States, Italy and Spain. T cells, B-cell-depleted T cells, or PBMCs supplied cDNA or gDNA.

With 4 bases removed from V and 7 bases from J, the gap between germline ends came to 20 bases. Germline loops: CDR1 SGDLS, CDR2 YYNGEE. This CDR3 region has 15 residues. Original analysis: Amplification with reference gene primers provided the estimates of nucleated cell counts. The method was immunoSEQ multiplex PCR; TCRdb's version includes in-frame clones alone and lacks a portion of them. For V, J and clone size, that table is used; D and trimming come from the DNA. The sample has over 350,000 clones, around 89% seen once. Sequencing input: peripheral blood. This sequence joins TRBV9 and TRBJ1-1; tentative D call: TRBD1 (5 bases). The receptor was derived from a woman aged 25 to 39 with acute or convalescent COVID-19. In DNA, the CDR3 is TGTGCCAGCAGCCCTAGGGAGGGGTTTGTCGTTGAAGCTTTCTTT. This translates into CASSPREGFVVEAFF.